The clone carrying this T cell receptor beta chain has more than one count but fewer than ten. Its antigen remains unknown. CDR1 and CDR2 from the germline V gene are SQVTM and ANQGSEA. V dropped 3 bases and J dropped 6 bases, with 20 bases sitting between them. This CDR3 region has 15 residues. The record originates from a study of blood T cells in healthy people across ages. Study-wide results and caveats: Versus aged donors, long-lived donors had higher diversity and more naive CD4+ cells.

Primed by a sample-barcoded 5' primer and a J-beta primer mix, a second PCR proceeded for roughly 6 to 12 cycles. Every single cDNA molecule received a tag from a template-switch adaptor with 12 random nucleotides. From the 5' RACE reads, TCRdb called clonotypes with MiXCR, one entry per CDR3 protein. The sample carries 780,000 or so distinct CDR3 sequences, more than 55% recorded once. The V call is TRBV29-1, the J call TRBJ1-2; D perhaps matches TRBD1 (6 bases). Sequenced input: blood. The receptor comes from a man aged 40-49 years in good health. The DNA for the CDR3 is TGCAGCGTTGATGGGGGCAGACATGGGCAAGATGGCTACACCTTC. This sequence encodes CSVDGGRHGQDGYTF.